Listed below are T cell receptor beta chains from one sample, sequenced in a study of blood T cell repertoires in COVID-19. Profiling relied on immunoSEQ multiplex PCR, and the TCRdb table lists in-frame clones only, not all of them. This sample yields tens of thousands of clones, of which 80% to 90% are seen a single time; about a sixth belongs to the top ten. What was sequenced was peripheral blood. These receptors were collected from an elderly man with acute or convalescent COVID-19. The CDR3 runs from the conserved cysteine through the conserved F or W. The D gene is left open where the match is weak. Clone size is shown for a subset of rows, as once, few, many or a class of expanded clone.

j_call d_call v_call clone_size cdr3_length cdr3_nt cdr3_aa
TRBJ2-3 TRBD2 TRBV24-1 - 12 TGTGCCAGCGGGACTACCACAGATACGCAGTATTTT CASGTTTDTQYF
TRBJ2-3 - TRBV18 - 14 TGTGCCAGCTCGGACCACGGCGGGGCAGATACGCAGTATTTT CASSDHGGADTQYF
TRBJ2-7 TRBD2 TRBV2 - 15 TGTGCCAGCAGGGCCCGCCTAGCGGGGACCTACGAGCAGTACTTC CASRARLAGTYEQYF
TRBJ1-2 - TRBV29-1 - 13 TGCAGCGTCCTCGTGTCCTTTAACTATGGCTACACCTTC CSVLVSFNYGYTF
TRBJ1-3 - TRBV29-1 - 15 TGCAGCGTTGAAAAGGCGGGGCTCTCTGGAAACACCATATATTTT CSVEKAGLSGNTIYF
TRBJ2-7 TRBD1 TRBV9 - 15 TGTGCCAGCGATCCTGGTGGACAGGGGGCGCGAGAGCAGTACTTC CASDPGGQGAREQYF
TRBJ1-2 TRBD1 TRBV12-3/TRBV12-4 - 12 TGTGCCAGCAGTTTAGAGCACAGGGGTTACACCTTC CASSLEHRGYTF
TRBJ2-5 TRBD1 TRBV5-4 - 16 TGTGCCAGCAGCTTGGGGGTGACAGGGGATCAAGAGACCCAGTACTTC CASSLGVTGDQETQYF
TRBJ2-7 - TRBV6-5 - 14 TGTGCCAGCAGTTACTCGTCGCGGTACTACGAGCAGTACTTC CASSYSSRYYEQYF
TRBJ1-3 TRBD1 TRBV27 - 15 TGTGCCAGCAGAGACGACAGGGGAGCTGGAAACACCATATATTTT CASRDDRGAGNTIYF
TRBJ2-5 - TRBV20-1 - 11 TGCAGTGGGACTACGCAAGAGACCCAGTACTTC CSGTTQETQYF
TRBJ2-3 - TRBV6-5 - 13 TGTGCCAGCAGGGCAGAGGGCACAGATACGCAGTATTTT CASRAEGTDTQYF
TRBJ2-2 TRBD1 TRBV4-2 - 16 TGTGCCAGCAGCCAAGAATGGGACAGCAAAACCGGGGAGCTGTTTTTT CASSQEWDSKTGELFF
TRBJ1-1 - TRBV6-5 - 14 TGTGCCAGCCTTAAGCCGGGAGGGAACACTGAAGCTTTCTTT CASLKPGGNTEAFF
TRBJ2-1 TRBD2 TRBV4-1 - 18 TGCGCCAGCAGCCAAGCGGGGGGGTGGGGAGGATCCTACAATGAGCAGTTCTTC CASSQAGGWGGSYNEQFF
TRBJ2-7 TRBD1 TRBV5-1 - 16 TGCGCCAGCAGCTTGTCCCGAGGACAGGGCTACTACGAGCAGTACTTC CASSLSRGQGYYEQYF
TRBJ1-1 - TRBV7-9 - 12 TGTGCCAGCAGCAGAGTCGACACTGAAGCTTTCTTT CASSRVDTEAFF
TRBJ1-5 TRBD1 TRBV19 - 15 TGTGCCAGTAGTTCGGACAGGGGATCGGGTCAGCCCCAGCATTTT CASSSDRGSGQPQHF
TRBJ2-5 - TRBV7-3 - 13 TGTGCCAGCAGCGCGGGCAGTAGGTTCACCCAGTACTTC CASSAGSRFTQYF
TRBJ1-3 - TRBV18 - 16 TGTGCCAGCTCCCCAAACCCGGGGGGAACTGGAAACACCATATATTTT CASSPNPGGTGNTIYF
TRBJ2-1 TRBD2 TRBV3-1/TRBV3-2 - 16 TGTGCCAGCAGCCAAGATAGGCCGGGACTAGGAAATGAGCAGTTCTTC CASSQDRPGLGNEQFF
TRBJ1-1 TRBD1 TRBV18 - 15 TGTGCCAGCTCACAAGACAGGGGGCGGAACACTGAAGCTTTCTTT CASSQDRGRNTEAFF
TRBJ1-1 - TRBV19 once 14 TGTGCCAGTAGTACCCTCTTAGAGAACACTGAAGCTTTCTTT CASSTLLENTEAFF
TRBJ2-2 TRBD1 TRBV14 - 17 TGTGCCAGCAGCCAAGATGCAGGGGGCCCCAACACCGGGGAGCTGTTTTTT CASSQDAGGPNTGELFF
TRBJ1-4 - TRBV28 - 14 TGTGCCAGCAGTTTGGGGGGTAGTAATGAAAAACTGTTTTTT CASSLGGSNEKLFF
TRBJ1-6 - TRBV24-1 - 14 TGTGCCACCAGTGAGGGCAGGGGCGGCTCACCCCTCCACTTT CATSEGRGGSPLHF
TRBJ1-2 - TRBV2 - 15 TGTGCCAGCAGCCCCCTATCCGGGACTAACTATGGCTACACCTTC CASSPLSGTNYGYTF
TRBJ1-6 TRBD1 TRBV23-1 - 19 TGCGCCAGCAGTCACGCCCCGGGACAGGGGTCCCCCTATAATTCACCCCTCCACTTT CASSHAPGQGSPYNSPLHF
TRBJ2-5 TRBD2 TRBV3-1/TRBV3-2 - 15 TGTGCCAGCAGCCAACGACTAGCGGGGCAAGAGACCCAGTACTTC CASSQRLAGQETQYF
TRBJ2-3 TRBD1 TRBV19 - 15 TGTGCCAGTAGTTACGGGACAGGAGGCACAGATACGCAGTATTTT CASSYGTGGTDTQYF
TRBJ1-1 TRBD1 TRBV10-3 - 14 TGTGCCATCAGTTTTCTGGGACAGGGAACTGAAGCTTTCTTT CAISFLGQGTEAFF
TRBJ1-5 - TRBV2 - 15 TGTGCCAGCCGTGCCACAGACATCGGCAATCAGCCCCAGCATTTT CASRATDIGNQPQHF
TRBJ2-1 TRBD2 TRBV7-8 - 15 TGTGCCAGCAGGTCTAGCGGGGTTTCCTACAATGAGCAGTTCTTC CASRSSGVSYNEQFF
TRBJ2-3 - TRBV5-1 - 16 TGCGCCAGCAGTAGCGCCCTAACCCCAGCTACAGATACGCAGTATTTT CASSSALTPATDTQYF
TRBJ1-5 - TRBV27 - 15 TGTGCCAGCAGTTCCCCCCGGGATAGCAATCAGCCCCAGCATTTT CASSSPRDSNQPQHF
TRBJ2-1 - TRBV28 - 14 TGTGCCAGCGGACGGCGGGGCCTATACAATGAGCAGTTCTTC CASGRRGLYNEQFF
TRBJ1-1 TRBD1 TRBV30 - 12 TGTGCCTGGACGGACAGGGTCTATGAAGCTTTCTTT CAWTDRVYEAFF
TRBJ2-7 - TRBV18 - 11 TGTGCCAGCTCATTACTCGACGAGCAGTACTTC CASSLLDEQYF
TRBJ2-5 - TRBV29-1 - 13 TGCAGCGTTGGGGGTACAGGACAAGAGACCCAGTACTTC CSVGGTGQETQYF
TRBJ1-4 - TRBV19 - 16 TGTGCCAGTAGTATCAGGGGTCGTGGCCCTAAAGAAAAACTGTTTTTT CASSIRGRGPKEKLFF
TRBJ2-7 TRBD2 TRBV20-1 once 13 TGCAGTGCTAGTCCTAGCGGGGGGGACGAGCAGTACTTC CSASPSGGDEQYF
TRBJ2-7 TRBD2 TRBV11-2 - 15 TGTGCCAGCAGCTTTAGCGGGGGCCTATCTCTCGAGCAGTACTTC CASSFSGGLSLEQYF
TRBJ1-5 TRBD1 TRBV11-3 - 19 TGTGCCAGCAGCTTGGAGCAGGGGGCGGGGAGATATAGCAATCAGCCCCAGCATTTT CASSLEQGAGRYSNQPQHF
TRBJ1-4 - TRBV11-2 - 15 TGTGCCAGCAGCTTAGACAGGGGCACTAATGAAAAACTGTTTTTT CASSLDRGTNEKLFF
TRBJ2-7 - TRBV30 - 11 TGTGCCTGGAGTGTAGGGGGGGGGCAGTACTTC CAWSVGGGQYF
TRBJ2-3 - TRBV11-3 once 15 TGTGCCAGCAGCAAGGGGGGGCAGGGTGGAGAGGCGCAGTATTTT CASSKGGQGGEAQYF
TRBJ1-1 TRBD1 TRBV18 - 17 TGTGCCAGCTCACCACGGGGGACAGGTGGGGAGAACACTGAAGCTTTCTTT CASSPRGTGGENTEAFF
TRBJ2-5 - TRBV7-5 - 15 TGTGTCAGAAGCATCAACAGGATTGAAGGAGAGACCCAGTACTTC CVRSINRIEGETQYF
TRBJ1-5 - TRBV6-6 - 13 TGTGCCAGCAGTTACGGGACTGAGCAGCCCCAGCATTTT CASSYGTEQPQHF
TRBJ1-1 - TRBV11-1 - 16 TGTGCCAGCAGCTTAGCGCTCACAGTCGGACTAGATGAAGCTTTCTTT CASSLALTVGLDEAFF
TRBJ1-1 TRBD1 TRBV7-9 once 15 TGTGCCAGCAGCCCACAGGGGATCAGAGGTACTGAAGCTTTCTTT CASSPQGIRGTEAFF
TRBJ2-2 - TRBV24-1 - 12 TGTGCCACCAGTGACAGATTCGGGGAGCTGTTTTTT CATSDRFGELFF
TRBJ2-2 TRBD2 TRBV6-2/TRBV6-3 - 17 TGTGCCAGCAGTTCCCCTAACGGGGGGGGCCTCACCGGGGAGCTGTTTTTT CASSSPNGGGLTGELFF
TRBJ2-7 TRBD2 TRBV29-1 - 14 TGCAGCGTCCTCGGGAGGGAAAATACCTACGAGCAGTACTTC CSVLGRENTYEQYF
TRBJ1-2 TRBD1 TRBV7-9 - 16 TGTGCCAGCAGCCTAGTTGGGGGACAGGGGGCCTATGGCTACACCTTC CASSLVGGQGAYGYTF
TRBJ1-2 - TRBV7-9 - 15 TGTGCCAGCAGCTCCAGTTCTGGCGGCCTCTATGGCTACACCTTC CASSSSSGGLYGYTF
TRBJ2-5 TRBD1 TRBV28 - 14 TGTGCCAGCAGTGTACAGGGGGGCCAAGAGACCCAGTACTTC CASSVQGGQETQYF
TRBJ2-3 - TRBV28 - 15 TGTGCCAGCATCCCGTATGGGCAGACCACAGATACGCAGTATTTT CASIPYGQTTDTQYF
TRBJ2-3 TRBD2 TRBV7-9 - 19 TGTGCCAGCAGCTTTCTTTACAGACTAGCGGGGACTAGCACAGATACGCAGTATTTT CASSFLYRLAGTSTDTQYF